Detailed here is one T cell receptor (beta chain). Antigen unknown. The data are from a study of glioma-infiltrating T cells after dendritic cell vaccination. Study-wide background: Patients had newly diagnosed or recurrent glioblastoma and received dendritic cell vaccines. General observations from the study: Patients with more pretreatment TILs had longer time to progression and survival.

TCRB CDR3 was amplified from 2 ug genomic DNA or less. The primer mix had 60 V beta and 13 J beta primers. Profiled with immunoSEQ multiplex PCR; TCRdb holds only in-frame clones, not every one. The sample yields more than 95,000 clones, around 81% seen once. Material: blood, obtained before dendritic cell vaccination. The source is a human donor with glioblastoma.

The CDR3 sequence: CAWRDWASGVYEQYF. CDR3 in DNA: TGTGCCTGGAGGGATTGGGCTAGCGGCGTTTACGAGCAGTACTTC. The genes are TRBV30 and TRBJ2-7, with TRBD2 identical over 7 bases. Germline-derived CDR1 and CDR2 are GTSNPN and SVGIG (reference sequence). The CDR3 loop spans 15 amino acids. V trimming: 3 bases; J trimming: 4 bases; junction bases outside the gene matches: 12.